This TCR beta chain was sequenced during a study of vaccination effects on CD4 cells after COVID-19. In the study overall: Either the mRNA-1273 or the BNT162b2 vaccine was given to participants as two doses. Among convalescent patients, two provided samples 16 days and one week before vaccination.

Overall study findings and caveats: Late after vaccination, infection- and vaccine-induced clones showed marked clonal contraction.

After expansion with viral peptide pools in the ViraFEST assay, antigen-specific CD4+ T cells were sequenced. It was after approximately 11 days of culture that CD4+ T cells were isolated. This person caught SARS-CoV-2 sometime from March to December 2020, and PCR testing confirmed the infection. The culture medium for a few million PBMC per well included about 9 IU/ml IL-2 and around 10 ug/ml peptides. From germline, CDR1 is SGDLS and CDR2 YYNGEE. The V segment lost 4 bases and the J segment 0 bases; nucleotides outside the gene matches: 3. CDR3 length: 15 residues. Worth noting for this clone: What it binds is unknown.

Some clones are missing from TCRdb's copy, which holds only in-frame ones; the method was immunoSEQ multiplex PCR. The data contain under 70,000 clones, approximately 73% of them seen just once; the ten biggest clones take up 5% to 6.5%. The sequencing here drew on CD4+ T cells from PBMCs cultured with HIV peptides, taken before COVID-19 vaccination. The sample's subset: HIV-1 Nef peptide pool negative control/reference culture. The chain recombines TRBV9 with TRBJ2-7, with 11 positions matching TRBD2. The TCR sequence derives from a human donor who had a prior SARS-CoV-2 infection. CDR3 sequence (DNA): TGTGCCAGCAGCTTTGGGACTAGCGGCTCCTACGAGCAGTACTTC. The encoded protein is CASSFGTSGSYEQYF.